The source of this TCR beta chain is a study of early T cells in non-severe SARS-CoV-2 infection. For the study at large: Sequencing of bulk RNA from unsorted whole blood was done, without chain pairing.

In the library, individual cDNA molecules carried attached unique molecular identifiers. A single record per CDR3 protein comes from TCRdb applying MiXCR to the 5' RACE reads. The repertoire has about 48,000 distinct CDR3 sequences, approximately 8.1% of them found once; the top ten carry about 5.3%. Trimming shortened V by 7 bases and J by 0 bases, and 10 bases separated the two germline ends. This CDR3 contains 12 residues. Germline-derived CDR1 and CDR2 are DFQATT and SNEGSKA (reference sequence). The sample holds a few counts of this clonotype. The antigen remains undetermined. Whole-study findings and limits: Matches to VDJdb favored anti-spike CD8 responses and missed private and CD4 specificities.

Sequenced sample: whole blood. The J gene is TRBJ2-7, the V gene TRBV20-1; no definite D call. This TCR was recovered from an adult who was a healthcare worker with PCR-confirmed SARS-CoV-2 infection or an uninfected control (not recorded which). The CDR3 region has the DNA TGCAGTGTTACGCCGAGCTCCTACGAGCAGTACTTC. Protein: CSVTPSSYEQYF.